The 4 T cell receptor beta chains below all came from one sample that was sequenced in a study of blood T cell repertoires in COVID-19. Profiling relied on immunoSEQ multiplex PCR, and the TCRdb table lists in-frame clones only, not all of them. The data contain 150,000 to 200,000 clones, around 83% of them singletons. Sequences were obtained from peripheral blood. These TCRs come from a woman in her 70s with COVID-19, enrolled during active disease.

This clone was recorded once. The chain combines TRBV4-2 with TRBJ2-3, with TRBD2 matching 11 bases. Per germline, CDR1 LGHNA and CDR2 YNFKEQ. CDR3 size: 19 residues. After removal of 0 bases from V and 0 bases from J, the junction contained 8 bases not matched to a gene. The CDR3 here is CASSQDKTSGTSSTDTQYF. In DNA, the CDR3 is TGTGCCAGCAGCCAAGATAAGACTAGCGGGACCTCTAGCACAGATACGCAGTATTTT.

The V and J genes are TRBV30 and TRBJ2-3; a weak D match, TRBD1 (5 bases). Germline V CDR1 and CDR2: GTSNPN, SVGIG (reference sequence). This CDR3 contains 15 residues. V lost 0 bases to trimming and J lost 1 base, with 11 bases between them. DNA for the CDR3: TGTGCCTGGAGTGTGGGGCAGGGTGGCACAGATACGCAGTATTTT. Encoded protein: CAWSVGQGGTDTQYF. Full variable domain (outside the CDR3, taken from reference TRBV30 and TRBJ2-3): SQTIHQWPATLVQPVGSPLSLECTVEGTSNPNLYWYRQAAGRGLQLLFYSVGIGQISSEVPQNLSASRPQDRQFILSSKKLLLSDSGFYLCAWSVGQGGTDTQYFGPGTRLTVL.

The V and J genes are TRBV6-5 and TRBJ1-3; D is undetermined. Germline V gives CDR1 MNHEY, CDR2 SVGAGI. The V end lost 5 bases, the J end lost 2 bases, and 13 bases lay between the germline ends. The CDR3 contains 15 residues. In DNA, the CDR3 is TGTGCCAGCAGTCCGGGATCCTCACCTGGAAACACCATATATTTT. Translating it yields CASSPGSSPGNTIYF.

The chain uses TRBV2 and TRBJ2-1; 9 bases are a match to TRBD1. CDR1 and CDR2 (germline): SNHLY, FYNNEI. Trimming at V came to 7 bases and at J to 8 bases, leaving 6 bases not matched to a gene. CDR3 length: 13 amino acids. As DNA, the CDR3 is TGTGCCAGCAAAGGGGACAGGGTGGATGAGCAGTTCTTC. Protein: CASKGDRVDEQFF.